The 22 T cell receptor beta chains presented below share a single source sample, sequenced in a study of blood T cell repertoires in COVID-19. Clones were read by immunoSEQ multiplex PCR, and TCRdb kept only the in-frame ones, dropping some. The table has some 250,000 clones, about 82% seen once. Source material: peripheral blood. Receptors originate from a man at least 80 years old with acute or convalescent COVID-19.

This chain links TRBV4-2 with TRBJ2-1; TRBD1 is a possible D gene (5 bases). CDR3 length: 15 amino acids. V shed 0 bases and J shed 4 bases, with 10 bases lying between them. Germline values: CDR1 LGHNA, CDR2 YNFKEQ. CDR3 in DNA: TGTGCCAGCAGCCAAGATCACACAGGATACAATGAGCAGTTCTTC. This gives the protein CASSQDHTGYNEQFF.

The V gene is TRBV6-5, the J gene TRBJ2-7; unclear D gene. Trimming took 4 bases from V and 2 from J, leaving 9 bases between them. CDR1 is MNHEY and CDR2 is SVGAGI in the germline V gene. The CDR3 is 13 amino acids. CDR3 amino acids: CASSLFGPYEQYF. The CDR3 nucleotides are TGTGCCAGCAGTTTATTCGGTCCCTACGAGCAGTACTTC.

This clone was observed a few times. J is TRBJ1-2 and V is TRBV10-3; D may be TRBD1 (5 bases). V was cut by 0 bases and J by 8 bases, with 13 bases left in between. CDR1 and CDR2 from the germline V gene are ENHRY and SYGVKD. The CDR3 runs 14 residues. The CDR3 DNA is TGTGCCATCAGTGAGTCGATCGGACAAGGCGGCTACACCTTC. Protein product: CAISESIGQGGYTF.

The chain uses TRBV6-5 and TRBJ1-4; unclear D gene. The V gene lost 2 bases and the J gene lost 3 bases, with 7 bases spanning the gap. The length of the CDR3 is 14 residues. CDR1 and CDR2 from the germline V gene are MNHEY and SVGAGI. The CDR3 here is CASSYGHPNEKLFF. The CDR3 DNA follows: TGTGCCAGCAGTTACGGGCACCCTAATGAAAAACTGTTTTTT.

The rearrangement uses TRBV19 and TRBJ1-3; TRBD1 matches at 7 bases. The V gene's germline CDR1 is LNHDA and CDR2 SQIVND (reference sequence). The CDR3 loop spans 14 amino acids. Trimming removed 9 bases from V and 3 bases from J; junction bases left unmatched: 8. The CDR3 region has the DNA TGTGCCAGCGAAGGAGGGGGCCGTGGAAACACCATATATTTT. Translated: CASEGGGRGNTIYF.

This chain connects TRBV20-1 to TRBJ1-2, with no clear D. Per the germline V gene, CDR1 is DFQATT and CDR2 is SNEGSKA (reference sequence). With 3 bases removed from V and 8 bases from J, the gap between germline ends came to 10 bases. This CDR3 region has 11 residues. The CDR3 nucleotides are TGCAGTGCTAGGAGTGACACCGGCTACACCTTC. Translated, it gives CSARSDTGYTF.

V is TRBV7-9 and J is TRBJ2-6, with D perhaps TRBD2 (6 bases). The V end lost 11 bases, the J end lost 1 base, and 15 bases lay between the germline ends. Germline assignment: CDR1 SEHNR and CDR2 FQNEAQ (reference sequence). CDR3 size: 15 residues. The CDR3 sequence is CAVATGASGANVLTF. CDR3 bases: TGTGCCGTCGCGACGGGAGCTTCTGGGGCCAACGTCCTGACTTTC.

CDR3 coding DNA: TGTGCCAGTAGTATGATTGGAGGGAGTGAGGGCTACACCTTC. It codes for CASSMIGGSEGYTF. V and J are TRBV19 and TRBJ1-2, with D hard to call. CDR3 length: 14 residues. Germline V gene sequence: CDR1 LNHDA, CDR2 SQIVND (reference sequence). V lost 3 bases and J 8 bases, leaving 16 bases between the germline ends.

The table lists this clone with a few counts. This chain connects TRBV19 to TRBJ2-6, with 9 bases that match TRBD1. The CDR3 length is 19 residues. With V trimmed by 3 bases and J by 1 base, 10 bases remained unmatched. Per the germline V gene, CDR1 is LNHDA and CDR2 is SQIVND (reference sequence). CDR3 sequence (DNA): TGTGCCAGTAGTATCATGGGTGGGACAGGGAGATCTGGGGCCAACGTCCTGACTTTC. Encoded protein: CASSIMGGTGRSGANVLTF.

This chain joins TRBV5-4 and TRBJ2-2; 11 nucleotides line up with TRBD1. Losses at the gene ends were 4 bases for V and 4 bases for J; bases not matched to a gene: 6. The germline V gene has CDR1 SGHNT and CDR2 YYREEE (reference sequence). The CDR3 is 16 residues long. CDR3 coding DNA: TGTGCCAGCAGCGCCGGGACAGGGGGAATCACCGGGGAGCTGTTTTTT. Its translation: CASSAGTGGITGELFF.

This chain links TRBV12-3 or TRBV12-4 with TRBJ1-2, with TRBD1 identical over 9 bases. CDR3 length: 13 residues. V lost 6 bases to trimming and J lost 11 bases; unmatched junction nucleotides: 10. The chain's CDR3 is CASSPSGQGGYTF. The CDR3 DNA reads as TGTGCCAGCAGCCCCTCGGGACAGGGTGGTTACACCTTC.

This chain uses TRBV6-5 with TRBJ2-6; D perhaps matches TRBD2 (5 bases). V lost 10 bases and J 0 bases, leaving 13 bases between the germline ends. The CDR3 contains 15 residues. Germline-derived CDR1 and CDR2 are MNHEY and SVGAGI. The CDR3 loop is CATTGGLSGANVLTF. The DNA for the CDR3 is TGTGCCACCACGGGCGGACTCTCTGGGGCCAACGTCCTGACTTTC.

The rearrangement links TRBV3-1 (or the pseudogene TRBV3-2) to TRBJ1-1; D not certain. The CDR3 extends over 15 amino acids. CDR1 LGHDT and CDR2 YNNKEL come from the germline V gene (reference sequence). V lost 3 bases and J lost 0, with 11 bases in between. The CDR3 DNA reads as TGTGCCAGCAGCCAGGACCCAGCGGTGAACACTGAAGCTTTCTTT. It translates to CASSQDPAVNTEAFF.

The chain uses TRBV11-1 and TRBJ2-1; 7 positions match TRBD1. Germline-derived CDR1 and CDR2 are SGHAT and FQDESV (reference sequence). The CDR3 spans 15 residues. V lost 1 base, J lost 6 bases, and 6 bases stayed unmatched. The CDR3 here is CASSLVDRVSNEQFF. The CDR3 DNA follows: TGTGCCAGCAGCTTAGTAGACAGGGTCAGCAATGAGCAGTTCTTC. Variable domain in full (rest from reference TRBV11-1 and TRBJ2-1): EAEVAQSPRYKITEKSQAVAFWCDPISGHATLYWYRQILGQGPELLVQFQDESVVDDSQLPKDRFSAERLKGVDSTLKIQPAELGDSAMYLCASSLVDRVSNEQFFGPGTRLTVL.

The chain recombines TRBV10-3 with TRBJ2-1; 7 positions agree with TRBD2. The germline CDR1 and CDR2 sequences are ENHRY and SYGVKD. This CDR3 has 16 amino acids. Germline trimming cut 5 bases from V and 0 bases from J; bases unmatched to any gene: 7. The chain's CDR3 is CAISRLAEISYNEQFF. The CDR3 DNA follows: TGTGCCATCAGTCGCCTAGCGGAGATCTCCTACAATGAGCAGTTCTTC.

The V call is TRBV18, the J call TRBJ1-4; perhaps TRBD1 as D (6 bases). Germline-derived CDR1 and CDR2 are KGHSH and LQKENI. Trimming removed 3 bases from V and 7 bases from J, with 15 bases in between. The CDR3 has 15 amino acids. The CDR3 region is CASSPPTGRAEKLFF. The DNA of the CDR3 is TGTGCCAGCTCACCGCCCACAGGGAGGGCTGAAAAACTGTTTTTT.

The chain recombines TRBV28 with TRBJ1-1; weak D call: TRBD1 (6 bases). This CDR3 contains 16 residues. V was pared by 3 bases and J by 8 bases, with 22 bases between. Looked up from germline, CDR1 is MDHEN and CDR2 is SYDVKM. The CDR3 DNA reads TGTGCCAGCAGTTTGAGGTCCGGGGGGCGCAAGTTAGAAGCTTTCTTT. Translating gives CASSLRSGGRKLEAFF.

This clone was observed a handful of times. The rearrangement joins TRBV7-9 to TRBJ1-4; 7 bases agree with TRBD1. Germline CDR1 and CDR2: SEHNR and FQNEAQ (reference sequence). Trimming took 5 bases from V and 5 from J; bases not matched to a gene: 5. CDR3 length equals 14 residues. The CDR3 coding sequence is TGTGCCAGCAGCGTCCGGACAGGCAATGAAAAACTGTTTTTT. Translated, it gives CASSVRTGNEKLFF.

The rearrangement uses TRBV5-4 and TRBJ2-1; 8 bases are shared with TRBD1. The CDR3 runs 14 residues. Germline V lookup: CDR1 SGHNT, CDR2 YYREEE (reference sequence). With 3 bases clipped from V and 9 bases from J, the junction kept 8 bases outside the gene matches. CDR3 loop: CASSSVQGAGEQFF. The CDR3 nucleotides are TGTGCCAGCAGCTCGGTTCAGGGGGCAGGTGAGCAGTTCTTC.

The gene calls are TRBV2 and TRBJ1-5; weak D call: TRBD1 (6 bases). The V end lost 6 bases, the J end lost 7 bases, and 19 bases lay between the germline ends. This CDR3 is built from 15 residues. Per germline, CDR1 SNHLY and CDR2 FYNNEI. CDR3 region: CASRDSPNEWQPQHF. The CDR3 DNA reads TGTGCCAGCAGGGACAGTCCGAACGAGTGGCAGCCCCAGCATTTT.

The V and J genes are TRBV27 and TRBJ2-2; D call uncertain. Germline assignment: CDR1 MNHEY and CDR2 SMNVEV (reference sequence). V was shortened by 3 bases and J by 8 bases, with 13 bases between the two germline ends. This CDR3 has 14 residues. The chain's CDR3 is CASSLRQPQGELFF. CDR3 nucleotides: TGTGCCAGCAGTTTGCGGCAGCCCCAAGGGGAGCTGTTTTTT.

The chain has TRBV5-6 and TRBJ1-6, with D uncertain. Per the germline V gene, CDR1 is SGHDT and CDR2 is YYEEEE. Trimming took off 4 bases at V and 9 bases at J, with 17 bases between the two ends. This CDR3 has 15 residues. The CDR3, as DNA: TGTGCCAGCAGCCCGGAGGGCACAGCTCCTTCACCCCTCCACTTT. This translates into CASSPEGTAPSPLHF. Full variable domain (missing parts from reference TRBV5-6 and TRBJ1-6): DAGVTQSPTHLIKTRGQQVTLRCSPKSGHDTVSWYQQALGQGPQFIFQYYEEEERQRGNFPDRFSGHQFPNYSSELNVNALLLGDSALYLCASSPEGTAPSPLHFGNGTRLTVT.